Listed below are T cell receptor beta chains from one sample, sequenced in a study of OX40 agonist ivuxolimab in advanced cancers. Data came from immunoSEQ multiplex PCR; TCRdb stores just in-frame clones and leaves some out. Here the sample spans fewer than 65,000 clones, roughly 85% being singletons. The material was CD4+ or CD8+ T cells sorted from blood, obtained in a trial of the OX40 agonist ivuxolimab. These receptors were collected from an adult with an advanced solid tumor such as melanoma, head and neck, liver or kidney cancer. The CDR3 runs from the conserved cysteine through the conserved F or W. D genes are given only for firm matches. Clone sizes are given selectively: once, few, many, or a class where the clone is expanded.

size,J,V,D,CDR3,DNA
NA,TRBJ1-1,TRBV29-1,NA,CSVKEGWGTEAFF,TGCAGCGTCAAGGAGGGGTGGGGCACTGAAGCTTTCTTT
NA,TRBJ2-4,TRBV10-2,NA,CASSPGAKNIQYF,TGCGCCAGCAGTCCAGGAGCCAAAAACATTCAGTACTTC
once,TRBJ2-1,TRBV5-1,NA,CASSYQGVAGAYNEQFF,TGCGCCAGCAGCTACCAGGGGGTGGCGGGGGCCTACAATGAGCAGTTCTTC
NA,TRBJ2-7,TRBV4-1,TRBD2,CASSQPPLAGYAREQYF,TGCGCCAGCAGCCAACCCCCTCTAGCGGGGTACGCTAGGGAGCAGTACTTC
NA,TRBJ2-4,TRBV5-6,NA,CASSRRGLAKNIQYF,TGTGCCAGCTCACGGCGGGGCCTAGCCAAAAACATTCAGTACTTC
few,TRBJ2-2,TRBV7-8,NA,CASSILVITGELFF,TGTGCCAGCAGCATACTAGTTATCACCGGGGAGCTGTTTTTT
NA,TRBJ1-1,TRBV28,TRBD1,CASSPGTAGNTEAFF,TGTGCCAGCAGCCCTGGGACAGCTGGGAACACTGAAGCTTTCTTT
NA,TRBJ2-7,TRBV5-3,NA,CASSHRASEQYF,TGTGCCAGCAGCCACAGGGCCTCCGAGCAGTACTTC
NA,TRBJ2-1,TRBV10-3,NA,CAIRGTSGGNEQFF,TGTGCCATCAGGGGGACTTCTGGGGGGAATGAGCAGTTCTTC
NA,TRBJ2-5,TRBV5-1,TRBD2,CASSSAVVAGGRETQYF,TGCGCCAGCAGCTCCGCCGTAGTAGCGGGGGGACGGGAGACCCAGTACTTC
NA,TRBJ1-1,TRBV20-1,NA,CSARGGYEAFF,TGCAGTGCTAGAGGCGGCTATGAAGCTTTCTTT
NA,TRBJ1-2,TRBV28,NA,CASSPNHQNYGYTF,TGTGCCAGCAGTCCCAATCACCAAAACTATGGCTACACCTTC
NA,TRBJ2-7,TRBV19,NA,CASSIVLVGSEQYF,TGTGCCAGTAGTATTGTCCTTGTAGGGTCCGAGCAGTACTTC
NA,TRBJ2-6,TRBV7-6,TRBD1,CASSSIRTGSSGANVLTF,TGTGCCAGCAGCTCCATCAGGACAGGCTCCTCTGGGGCCAACGTCCTGACTTTC
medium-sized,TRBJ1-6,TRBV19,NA,CASRIRGISSPLHF,TGTGCCAGTAGGATCAGGGGTATTAGTTCACCCCTCCACTTT
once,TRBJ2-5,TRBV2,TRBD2,CASSVQLAGRSETQYF,TGTGCCAGCAGTGTGCAACTAGCGGGGAGATCAGAGACCCAGTACTTC
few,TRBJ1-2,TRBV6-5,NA,CASSYTVDGKVTF,TGTGCCAGCAGTTACACCGTGGACGGAAAGGTCACCTTC
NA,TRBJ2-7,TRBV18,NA,CASSLLNVGGLGEQYF,TGTGCCAGCTCGCTCCTCAACGTGGGGGGCTTGGGGGAGCAGTACTTC
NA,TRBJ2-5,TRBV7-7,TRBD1,CASSTPSWTGLETQYF,TGTGCTAGCAGCACCCCTTCTTGGACAGGTCTGGAGACCCAGTACTTC
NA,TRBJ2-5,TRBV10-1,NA,CASSGGKETQYF,TGCGCCAGCAGTGGGGGGAAGGAGACCCAGTACTTC
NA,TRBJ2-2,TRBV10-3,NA,CASRETGELFF,TGTGCCAGCAGGGAAACCGGGGAGCTGTTTTTT
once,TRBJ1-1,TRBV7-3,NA,CASSLTPGRNEAFF,TGTGCCAGCAGCTTAACCCCCGGACGGAATGAAGCTTTCTTT
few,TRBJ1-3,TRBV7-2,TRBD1,CASSFLPGQGISGNTIYF,TGTGCCAGCAGCTTCTTGCCGGGACAGGGGATCTCTGGAAACACCATATATTTT
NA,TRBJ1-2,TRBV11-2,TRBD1,CASSLGQGRGYGYTF,TGTGCCAGCAGCTTAGGACAGGGAAGAGGGTATGGCTACACCTTC
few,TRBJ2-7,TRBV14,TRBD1,CASSRDRGSEQYF,TGTGCCAGCAGCCGGGACAGGGGTAGCGAGCAGTACTTC
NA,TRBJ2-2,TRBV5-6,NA,CASRSRPGTNTGELFF,TGTGCCAGCAGATCCCGGCCGGGGACGAACACCGGGGAGCTGTTTTTT